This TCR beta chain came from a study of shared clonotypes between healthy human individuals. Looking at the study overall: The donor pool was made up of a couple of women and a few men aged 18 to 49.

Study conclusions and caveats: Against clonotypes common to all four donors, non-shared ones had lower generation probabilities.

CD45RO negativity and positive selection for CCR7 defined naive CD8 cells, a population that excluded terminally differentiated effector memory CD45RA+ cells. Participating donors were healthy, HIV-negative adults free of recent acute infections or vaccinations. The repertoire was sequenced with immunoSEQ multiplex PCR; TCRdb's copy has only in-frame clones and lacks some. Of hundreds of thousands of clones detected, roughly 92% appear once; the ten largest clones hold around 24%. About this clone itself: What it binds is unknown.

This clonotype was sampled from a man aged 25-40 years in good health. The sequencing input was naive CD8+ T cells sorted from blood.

CDR3 region: CASSFRLAGRVQETQYF. Here the CDR3 DNA reads TGTGCCAGCAGTTTTCGACTAGCGGGACGGGTCCAAGAGACCCAGTACTTC. The rearrangement uses TRBV28 and TRBJ2-5, with TRBD2 identical over 11 bases. Germline V CDR1 and CDR2: MDHEN, SYDVKM. Germline trimming cut 3 bases from V and 1 base from J; bases unmatched to any gene: 7. The CDR3 spans 17 residues.